This TCR beta chain was sequenced for a study of cytomegalovirus exposure and HLA in healthy donors. About the study: Inside one of the first data releases sat about 91 million unique TCRs taken from HLA-typed donors.

This CDR3 region has 16 residues. With V trimmed by 5 bases and J by 8 bases, 13 bases remained unmatched. Germline values: CDR1 SGHDT, CDR2 YYEEEE. Of note for this clone: Its antigen is currently unknown.

A multiplex PCR was run with 60 Vbeta primers and 13 Jbeta primers. In the original workflow: As a later analysis found, there were 70 million to 90 million unique TCR beta chains, of which roughly 11 million were shared. Sequencing was performed with immunoSEQ multiplex PCR; in TCRdb, only in-frame clones are kept and a portion is missing. V and J calls and clone size follow that table, whereas D and trimming were derived from the DNA. The sample shows 90,000 to 150,000 clones, roughly 78% of them seen only once. Study conclusions and caveats: Earlier analysis found most TCR beta V segments productive about 87% or about 30% of the time. The study put 150 to 200 TCR beta chains on its list as cytomegalovirus-associated.

The chain carries TRBV5-6 and TRBJ2-1; TRBD2 agrees at 10 bases. The sequenced material came from PBMCs. The TCR originated in a woman aged 25 to 45 in good health and CMV-seropositive. The CDR3 is CASSRQAGGPFDEQFF. CDR3 in DNA: TGTGCCAGCAGTCGCCAAGCGGGGGGGCCTTTCGATGAGCAGTTCTTC.